The rows below give T cell receptor beta chains drawn from one sample of a study of TIL therapy for anti-PD-1-resistant metastatic lung cancer. The protocol was immunoSEQ multiplex PCR, while the TCRdb copy is restricted to in-frame clones and leaves out a portion. The sample lists some 5,200 clones; around 60% were seen once. This sample comprised tumor tissue, obtained at baseline. These receptor sequences come from a man between 65 and 85 years old with non-small cell lung cancer. CDR3s include the opening cysteine and the closing phenylalanine or tryptophan. A D gene is named only where the DNA matches it firmly. The size entry is marked missing in some rows and otherwise reads once, few, many or a size class.

abundance	v_gene	j_gene	d_gene	CDR3aa	CDR3nt
few	TRBV7-9	TRBJ2-7	-	CASSLVVGLSSYEQYF	TGTGCCAGCAGCTTGGTGGTAGGCCTGAGCTCCTACGAGCAGTACTTC
once	TRBV30	TRBJ2-2	-	CAWNGVVGQQAYGELFF	TGTGCCTGGAATGGAGTCGTCGGACAGCAGGCATATGGGGAGCTGTTTTTT
-	TRBV28	TRBJ1-2	-	CASSRDSSGNNYGYTF	TGTGCCAGCAGTCGGGATTCCTCCGGGAATAACTATGGCTACACCTTC
-	TRBV28	TRBJ2-3	TRBD2	CASSPYLAGGTDTQYF	TGTGCCAGCAGCCCCTATCTAGCGGGAGGTACAGATACGCAGTATTTT
few	TRBV7-8	TRBJ1-1	TRBD1	CASSTRDRAEAFF	TGTGCCAGCAGCACCCGGGACAGGGCTGAAGCTTTCTTT
-	TRBV10-1	TRBJ2-5	-	CASSEGSGAETQYF	TGCGCCAGCAGTGAAGGTTCTGGAGCAGAGACCCAGTACTTC
-	TRBV5-1	TRBJ2-3	-	CASGYSTDTQYF	TGCGCCAGCGGATATAGCACAGATACGCAGTATTTT
-	TRBV30	TRBJ1-4	-	CAWSEGTLNNEKLFF	TGTGCCTGGAGTGAAGGGACGCTCAATAATGAAAAACTGTTTTTT
-	TRBV5-1	TRBJ2-6	-	CASSLEAGSTGANVLTF	TGCGCCAGCAGCTTGGAGGCAGGGTCCACTGGGGCCAACGTCCTGACTTTC
-	TRBV19	TRBJ2-5	TRBD1	CASRQNDRVSGETQYF	TGTGCCAGCAGACAGAACGACAGGGTTTCGGGAGAGACCCAGTACTTC
-	TRBV9	TRBJ2-1	TRBD2	CASSGTSGSGEQFF	TGTGCCAGCAGCGGGACTAGCGGGAGCGGGGAGCAGTTCTTC
-	TRBV7-9	TRBJ2-7	-	CASSLGDVDRDF	TGTGCCAGCAGCTTAGGGGACGTGGACCGTGACTTC
few	TRBV4-3	TRBJ2-1	TRBD2	CASSRSTSGASLGEQFF	TGCGCCAGCAGCCGATCGACTAGCGGGGCGTCTTTGGGTGAGCAGTTCTTC
-	TRBV5-1	TRBJ2-3	-	CASSPEALRDWGDTQYF	TGCGCCAGCAGCCCAGAGGCTCTTCGGGATTGGGGAGATACGCAGTATTTT
-	TRBV6-1	TRBJ1-1	-	CASSVGITGTEAFF	TGTGCCAGCAGTGTCGGGATTACAGGGACTGAAGCTTTCTTT
few	TRBV6-1	TRBJ2-7	TRBD2	CASRGLAGNEQYF	TGTGCCTCCCGGGGACTAGCGGGAAACGAGCAGTACTTC
few	TRBV7-9	TRBJ2-7	TRBD2	CASSLAGLASYEQYF	TGTGCCAGCAGCTTAGCGGGACTAGCGTCCTACGAGCAGTACTTC
few	TRBV28	TRBJ1-1	-	CASTPAGRGTEAFF	TGTGCCAGCACCCCTGCGGGACGGGGGACTGAAGCTTTCTTT
-	TRBV6-1	TRBJ1-1	TRBD1	CASSDWTGGNTEAFF	TGTGCCAGCAGTGATTGGACAGGGGGGAACACTGAAGCTTTCTTT
-	TRBV25-1	TRBJ2-7	-	CASSAGGAYEQYF	TGTGCCAGCAGTGCCGGGGGCGCCTACGAGCAGTACTTC
-	TRBV4-2	TRBJ2-6	-	CASSQDDNSGANVLTF	TGTGCCAGCAGCCAAGATGACAACTCTGGGGCCAACGTCCTGACTTTC
-	TRBV15	TRBJ2-7	-	CATSRGGTANYEQYF	TGTGCCACCAGCAGGGGGGGGACAGCCAACTACGAGCAGTACTTC
once	TRBV15	TRBJ1-2	-	CATSRGDGNYGYTF	TGTGCCACCAGCAGAGGGGACGGGAACTATGGCTACACCTTC
-	TRBV19	TRBJ2-1	TRBD1	CASSMGTGVNVVASVGNEQFF	TGTGCCAGTAGTATGGGGACAGGGGTCAATGTAGTGGCTAGCGTAGGCAATGAGCAGTTCTTC
few	TRBV27	TRBJ1-5	-	CASSPNSNQPQHF	TGTGCCAGCAGCCCCAACAGCAATCAGCCCCAGCATTTT
-	TRBV6-1	TRBJ2-2	-	CASSGERPQGTGELFF	TGTGCCAGCAGTGGCGAGAGGCCCCAGGGGACCGGGGAGCTGTTTTTT
-	TRBV5-1	TRBJ2-1	-	CASTFSVGPNEQFF	TGCGCCAGCACCTTTTCGGTGGGACCGAATGAGCAGTTCTTC